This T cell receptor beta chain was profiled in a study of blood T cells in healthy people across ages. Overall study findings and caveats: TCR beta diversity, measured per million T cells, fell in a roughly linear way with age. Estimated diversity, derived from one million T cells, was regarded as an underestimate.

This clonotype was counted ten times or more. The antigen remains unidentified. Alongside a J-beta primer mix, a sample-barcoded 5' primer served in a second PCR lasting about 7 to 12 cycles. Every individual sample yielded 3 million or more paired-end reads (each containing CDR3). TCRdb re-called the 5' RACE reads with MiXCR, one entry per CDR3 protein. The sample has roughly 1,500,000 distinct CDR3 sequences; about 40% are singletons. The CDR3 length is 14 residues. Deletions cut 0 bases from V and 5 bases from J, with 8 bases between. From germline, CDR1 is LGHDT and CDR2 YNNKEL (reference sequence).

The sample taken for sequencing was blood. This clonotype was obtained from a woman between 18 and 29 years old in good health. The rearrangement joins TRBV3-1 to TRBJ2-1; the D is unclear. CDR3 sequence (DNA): TGTGCCAGCAGCCAAGATGCGCGGAACAATGAGCAGTTCTTC. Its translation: CASSQDARNNEQFF.